A single sample gave rise to the 8 T cell receptor beta chains below, sequenced in a study of Ad26.COV2.S vaccination and SARS-CoV-2 variants. Sequenced by immunoSEQ multiplex PCR; TCRdb stores in-frame clones only, minus some. The sample includes 350,000 to 500,000 clones, 88% of them seen just once. Treatment in this sample: 15 to 20 received Ad26.COV2.S at low or high dose, single or two shots; several received placebo; per-sample allocation not given. Samples analyzed were those drawn on day 63 after the first vaccine or placebo injection. The material was peripheral blood, obtained in a trial of Ad26.COV2.S vaccine versus placebo. These receptors all come from a person between 18 and 59 years old who received the Ad26.COV2.S COVID-19 vaccine or a placebo.

The chain carries TRBV5-5 and TRBJ1-5; no reliable D call. Germline V gene lookup returns CDR1 SGHKS and CDR2 YYEKEE (reference sequence). V dropped 5 bases and J dropped 6 bases, with 18 bases sitting between them. The CDR3 is 15 amino acids. In nucleotides, the CDR3 is TGTGCCAGCAGTCACTCGCCGAGGGTTGCTCAGCCCCAGCATTTT. Translation gives CASSHSPRVAQPQHF. The variable domain in full, completed from reference TRBV5-5 and TRBJ1-5, reads DAGVTQSPTHLIKTRGQQVTLRCSPISGHKSVSWYQQVLGQGPQFIFQYYEKEERGRGNFPDRFSARQFPNYSSELNVNALLLGDSALYLCASSHSPRVAQPQHFGDGTRLSIL.

The V call is TRBV7-6, the J call TRBJ1-5; D is perhaps TRBD1 (6 bases). CDR3 size: 13 residues. Germline lookup yields CDR1 SGHVS and CDR2 FNYEAQ. V lost 1 base and J 10 bases, leaving 11 bases between the germline ends. This CDR3 is CASSLVTGKPQHF. DNA for the CDR3: TGTGCCAGCAGCTTAGTCACAGGGAAACCCCAGCATTTT.

J is TRBJ1-5 and V is TRBV5-8; D perhaps matches TRBD1 (5 bases). Trimming stripped 7 bases from V and 6 bases from J, with 14 bases between. The CDR3 contains 13 residues. Germline V gene sequence: CDR1 SGHTS, CDR2 YDEGEE. The CDR3 region is CASGRDRSQPQHF. In nucleotides, the CDR3 is TGTGCCAGCGGACGGGACCGCAGTCAGCCCCAGCATTTT.

Concerning this clone itself: Other nucleotide sequences in the sample specify the same CDR3. The V gene is TRBV27, the J gene TRBJ2-2; unclear D gene. The germline V gene encodes CDR1 MNHEY and CDR2 SMNVEV (reference sequence). V dropped 3 bases and J dropped 1 base, with 9 bases sitting between them. The CDR3 length is 15 residues. The CDR3 region has the DNA TGTGCCAGCAGTTTTCTAGGCCAGAACACCGGGGAGCTGTTTTTT. Protein product: CASSFLGQNTGELFF.

This clone was seen only a few times. The gene calls are TRBV5-3 and TRBJ2-7; D call uncertain. TRBV5-3 falls under the ORF class, with uncertain function. The CDR3 loop spans 15 amino acids. The V and J ends lost 3 bases and 0 bases respectively, with 13 bases between them. The DNA of the CDR3 is TGTGCCAGAAGCTGGAGAAAAGTCTCCTCCTACGAGCAGTACTTC. Protein sequence: CARSWRKVSSYEQYF.

The V and J genes are TRBV9 and TRBJ1-2; 10 positions agree with TRBD1. The CDR3 spans 14 residues. CDR1 SGDLS and CDR2 YYNGEE come from the germline V gene. The V gene end was trimmed by 0 bases and the J gene end by 8 bases; junction bases not matched to a gene: 4. Here the CDR3 reads CASSVGDRGYGYTF. The CDR3 DNA sequence: TGTGCCAGCAGCGTAGGGGACAGGGGTTACGGCTACACCTTC.

The gene calls are TRBV18 and TRBJ2-7; D not certain. Germline V CDR1 and CDR2: KGHSH, LQKENI. This CDR3 comprises 17 residues. The V end was cut by 2 bases, the J end by 2 bases, with 19 bases between. The CDR3 loop reads CASSPRSGRTNPYEQYF. The CDR3 coding sequence is TGTGCCAGCTCACCAAGGTCCGGCAGGACCAACCCCTACGAGCAGTACTTC.

J is TRBJ1-2 and V is TRBV13; possibly TRBD1 for D (5 bases). The CDR3 totals 14 residues. Germline CDR1 reads PRHDT; CDR2 reads FYEKMQ (reference sequence). V was trimmed by 5 bases and J by 2 bases, leaving 12 bases between them. The CDR3 protein is CASSRPGTNYGYTF. DNA for the CDR3: TGTGCCAGCAGCCGTCCGGGGACCAACTATGGCTACACCTTC.